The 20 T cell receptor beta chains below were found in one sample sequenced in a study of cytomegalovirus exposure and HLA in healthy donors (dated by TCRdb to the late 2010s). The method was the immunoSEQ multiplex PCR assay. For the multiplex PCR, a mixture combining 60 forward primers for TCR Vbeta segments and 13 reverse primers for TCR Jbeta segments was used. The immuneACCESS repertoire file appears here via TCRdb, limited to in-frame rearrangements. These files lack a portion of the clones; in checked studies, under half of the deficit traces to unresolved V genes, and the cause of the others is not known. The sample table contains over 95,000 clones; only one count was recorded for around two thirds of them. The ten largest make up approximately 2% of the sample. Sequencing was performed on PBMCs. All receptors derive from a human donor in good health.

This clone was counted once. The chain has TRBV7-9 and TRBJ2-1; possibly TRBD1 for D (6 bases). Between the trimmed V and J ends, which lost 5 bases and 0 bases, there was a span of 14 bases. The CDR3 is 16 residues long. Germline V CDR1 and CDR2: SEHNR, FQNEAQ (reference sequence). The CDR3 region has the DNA TGTGCCAGCAGCCTGTGGACAGACAGCTCCTACAATGAGCAGTTCTTC. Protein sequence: CASSLWTDSSYNEQFF.

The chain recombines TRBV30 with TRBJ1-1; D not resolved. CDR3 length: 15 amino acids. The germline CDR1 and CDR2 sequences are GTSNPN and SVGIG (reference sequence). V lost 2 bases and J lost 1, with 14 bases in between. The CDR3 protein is CAWSYSRLRNTEAFF. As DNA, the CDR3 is TGTGCCTGGAGTTACTCTAGGTTGAGGAACACTGAAGCTTTCTTT.

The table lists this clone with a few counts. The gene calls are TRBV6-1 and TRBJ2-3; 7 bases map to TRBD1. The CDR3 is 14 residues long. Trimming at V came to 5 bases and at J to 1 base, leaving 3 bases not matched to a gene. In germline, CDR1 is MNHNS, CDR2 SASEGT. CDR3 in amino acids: CASSSTGGTDTQYF. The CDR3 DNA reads TGTGCCAGCAGTAGTACAGGGGGCACAGATACGCAGTATTTT.

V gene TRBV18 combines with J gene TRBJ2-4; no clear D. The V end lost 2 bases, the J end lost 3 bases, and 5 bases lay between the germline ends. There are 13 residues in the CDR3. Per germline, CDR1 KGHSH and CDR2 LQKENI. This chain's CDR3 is CASSPNSKNIQYF. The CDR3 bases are TGTGCCAGCTCACCAAACAGCAAAAACATTCAGTACTTC.

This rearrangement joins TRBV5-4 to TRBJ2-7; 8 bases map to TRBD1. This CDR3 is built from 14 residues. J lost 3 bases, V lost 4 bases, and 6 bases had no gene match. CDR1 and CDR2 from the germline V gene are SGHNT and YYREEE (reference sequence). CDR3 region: CASSALQGDYEQYF. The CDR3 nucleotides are TGTGCCAGCAGCGCACTACAGGGGGACTACGAGCAGTACTTC.

The CDR3 DNA is TGTGCCAGCAGCTTAGGGCGGGTGAATCAGCCCCAGCATTTT. Its protein product is CASSLGRVNQPQHF. The genes are TRBV13 and TRBJ1-5, with D uncertain. Deletions cut 0 bases from V and 4 bases from J, with 7 bases between. In germline, CDR1 is PRHDT, CDR2 FYEKMQ (reference sequence). The CDR3 sequence is 14 residues long.

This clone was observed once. For the CDR3, the DNA is TGTGCCAGCAGCTTGTTTGAGCTCGGCTACACCTTC. Its protein product is CASSLFELGYTF. This chain connects TRBV5-6 to TRBJ1-2; no clear D. The CDR3 runs 12 residues. V was cut by 1 base and J by 8 bases, with 9 bases left in between. In germline, CDR1 is SGHDT, CDR2 YYEEEE. Supplemented by reference TRBV5-6 and TRBJ1-2, the full variable domain reads DAGVTQSPTHLIKTRGQQVTLRCSPKSGHDTVSWYQQALGQGPQFIFQYYEEEERQRGNFPDRFSGHQFPNYSSELNVNALLLGDSALYLCASSLFELGYTFGSGTRLTVV.

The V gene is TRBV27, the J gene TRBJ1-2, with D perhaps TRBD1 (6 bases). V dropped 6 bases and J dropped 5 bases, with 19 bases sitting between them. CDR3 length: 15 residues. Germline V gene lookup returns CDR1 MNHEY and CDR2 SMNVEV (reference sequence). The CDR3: CASRLTDRPIYGYTF. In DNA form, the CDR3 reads TGTGCCAGCAGATTGACGGACAGACCAATATATGGCTACACCTTC.

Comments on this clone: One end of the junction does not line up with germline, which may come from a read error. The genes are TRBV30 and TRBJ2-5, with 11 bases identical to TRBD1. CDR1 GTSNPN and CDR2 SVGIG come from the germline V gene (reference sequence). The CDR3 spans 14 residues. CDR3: CAWSRDRGRGTRYF. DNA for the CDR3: TGTGCCTGGAGCCGGGACAGGGGGAGGGGGACCCGGTACTTC.

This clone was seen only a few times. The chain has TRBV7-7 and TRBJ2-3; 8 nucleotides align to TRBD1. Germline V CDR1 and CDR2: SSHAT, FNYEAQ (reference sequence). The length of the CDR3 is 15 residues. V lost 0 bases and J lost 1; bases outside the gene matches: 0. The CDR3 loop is CASSLAGQGTDTQYF. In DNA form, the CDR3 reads TGTGCCAGCAGCTTAGCGGGACAGGGCACAGATACGCAGTATTTT.

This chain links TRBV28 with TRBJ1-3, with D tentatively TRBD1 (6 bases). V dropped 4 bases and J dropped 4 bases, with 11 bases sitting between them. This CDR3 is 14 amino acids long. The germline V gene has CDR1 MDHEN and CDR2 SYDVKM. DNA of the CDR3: TGTGCCAGCAGTTCGGGGGGCCCCGGAAACACCATATATTTT. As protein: CASSSGGPGNTIYF. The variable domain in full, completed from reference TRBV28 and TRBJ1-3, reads DVKVTQSSRYLVKRTGEKVFLECVQDMDHENMFWYRQDPGLGLRLIYFSYDVKMKEKGDIPEGYSVSREKKERFSLILESASTNQTSMYLCASSSGGPGNTIYFGEGSWLTVV.

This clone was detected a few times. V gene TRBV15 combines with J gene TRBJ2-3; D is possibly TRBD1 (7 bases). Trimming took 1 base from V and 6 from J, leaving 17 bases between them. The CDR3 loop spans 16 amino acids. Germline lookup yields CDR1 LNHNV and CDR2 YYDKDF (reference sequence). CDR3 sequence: CATSRVTAGGSDTQYF. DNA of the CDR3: TGTGCCACCAGCAGAGTTACGGCAGGGGGGTCCGATACGCAGTATTTT.

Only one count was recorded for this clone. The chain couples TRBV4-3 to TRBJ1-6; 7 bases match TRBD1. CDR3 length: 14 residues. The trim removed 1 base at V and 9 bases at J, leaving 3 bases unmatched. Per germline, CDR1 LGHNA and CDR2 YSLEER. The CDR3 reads CASSQGTGGSPLHF. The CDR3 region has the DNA TGCGCCAGCAGCCAAGGGACAGGTGGTTCACCCCTCCACTTT.

The CDR3 DNA reads TGTGCCAGTAGGCCCCCGGGACAGCGGAACACCGGGGAGCTGTTTTTT. Translating it yields CASRPPGQRNTGELFF. The V and J genes are TRBV19 and TRBJ2-2; 7 nucleotides match TRBD1. The V gene's germline CDR1 is LNHDA and CDR2 SQIVND (reference sequence). CDR3 length equals 16 residues. With V trimmed by 6 bases and J by 1 base, 8 bases remained unmatched.

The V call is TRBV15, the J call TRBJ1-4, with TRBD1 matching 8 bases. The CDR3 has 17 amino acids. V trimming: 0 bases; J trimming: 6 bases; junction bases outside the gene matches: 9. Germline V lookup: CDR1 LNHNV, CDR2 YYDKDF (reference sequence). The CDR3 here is CATSRDVGSDRDEKLFF. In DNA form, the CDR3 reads TGTGCCACCAGCAGAGACGTGGGCTCGGACAGGGATGAAAAACTGTTTTTT.

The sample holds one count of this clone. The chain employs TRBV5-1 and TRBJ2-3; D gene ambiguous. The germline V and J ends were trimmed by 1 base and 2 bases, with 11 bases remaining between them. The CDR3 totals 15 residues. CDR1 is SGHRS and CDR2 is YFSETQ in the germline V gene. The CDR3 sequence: CASSLSPAFTDTQYF. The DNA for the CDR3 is TGCGCCAGCAGCTTGAGCCCCGCCTTCACAGATACGCAGTATTTT.

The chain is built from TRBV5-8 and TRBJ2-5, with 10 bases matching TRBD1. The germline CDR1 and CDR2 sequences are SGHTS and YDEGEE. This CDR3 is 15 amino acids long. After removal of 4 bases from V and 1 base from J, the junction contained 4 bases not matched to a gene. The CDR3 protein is CASSRGTGAQETQYF. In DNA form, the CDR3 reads TGTGCCAGCAGCCGGGGGACAGGGGCCCAAGAGACCCAGTACTTC.

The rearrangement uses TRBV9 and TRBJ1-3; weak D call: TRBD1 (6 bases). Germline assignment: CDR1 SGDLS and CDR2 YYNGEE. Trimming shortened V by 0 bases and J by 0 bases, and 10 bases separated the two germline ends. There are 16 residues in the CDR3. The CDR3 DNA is TGTGCCAGCAGCGTAGCTCGGACAGTCTCTGGAAACACCATATATTTT. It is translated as CASSVARTVSGNTIYF.

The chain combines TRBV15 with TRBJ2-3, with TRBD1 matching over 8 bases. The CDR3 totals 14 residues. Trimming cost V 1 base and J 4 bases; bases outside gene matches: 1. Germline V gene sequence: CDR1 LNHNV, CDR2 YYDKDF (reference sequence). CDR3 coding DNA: TGTGCCACCAGCAGAGTGGGACAGGCAGATACGCAGTATTTT. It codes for CATSRVGQADTQYF.

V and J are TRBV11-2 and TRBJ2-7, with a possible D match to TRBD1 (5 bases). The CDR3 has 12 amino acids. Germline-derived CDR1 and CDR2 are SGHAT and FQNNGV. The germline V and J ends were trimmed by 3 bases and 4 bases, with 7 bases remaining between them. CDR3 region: CASSFRAYEQYF. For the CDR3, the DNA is TGTGCCAGCAGCTTCAGGGCATACGAGCAGTACTTC.